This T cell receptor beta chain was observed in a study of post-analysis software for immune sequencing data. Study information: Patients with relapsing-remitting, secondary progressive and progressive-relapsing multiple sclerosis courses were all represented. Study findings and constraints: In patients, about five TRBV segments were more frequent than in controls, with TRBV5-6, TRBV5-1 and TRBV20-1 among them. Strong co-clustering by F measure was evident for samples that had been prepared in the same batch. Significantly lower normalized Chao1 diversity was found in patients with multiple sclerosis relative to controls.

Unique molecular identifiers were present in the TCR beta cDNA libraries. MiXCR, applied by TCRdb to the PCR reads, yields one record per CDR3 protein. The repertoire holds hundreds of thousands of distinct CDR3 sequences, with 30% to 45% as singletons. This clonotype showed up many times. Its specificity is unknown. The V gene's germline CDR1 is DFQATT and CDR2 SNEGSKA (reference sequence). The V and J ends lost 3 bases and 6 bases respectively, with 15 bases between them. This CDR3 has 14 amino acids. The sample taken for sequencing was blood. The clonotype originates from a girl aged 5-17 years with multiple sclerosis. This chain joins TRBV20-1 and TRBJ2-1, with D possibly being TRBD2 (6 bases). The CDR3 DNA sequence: TGCAGTGCTAGTCATCAGCAGGGAGGCAATGAGCAGTTCTTC. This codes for CSASHQQGGNEQFF.